One sample yielded the 25 T cell receptor beta chains listed below, sequenced in a study of human T cells and chemical hapten exposure. Via MiXCR, TCRdb re-called the 5' RACE reads, giving one row per CDR3 protein. This table holds 110,000 or so distinct CDR3 sequences, more than 15% found once. Extraction of total RNA was performed on unfractionated whole blood. These receptors all stem from a human donor in good health.

CDR3 sequence (DNA): TGTGCCAGCAGCCCAGACCTAGGACTAGGGGACACCGGGGAGCTGTTTTTT. This sequence encodes CASSPDLGLGDTGELFF. V gene TRBV12-3 or TRBV12-4 combines with J gene TRBJ2-2, with TRBD2 matching over 7 bases. The V and J ends lost 6 bases and 3 bases, in that order; junction bases with no gene match: 13. The CDR3 spans 17 residues.

This clonotype has more than one count but fewer than ten. The chain carries TRBV3-1 and TRBJ1-6; 9 bases are shared with TRBD1. Unmatched junction bases numbered 6, after V lost 0 bases and J lost 6 bases. This CDR3 has 17 residues. Per the germline V gene, CDR1 is LGHDT and CDR2 is YNNKEL (reference sequence). CDR3 loop: CASSQDLPGQGNSPLHF. The CDR3 DNA sequence: TGTGCCAGCAGCCAAGATTTACCGGGACAGGGTAATTCACCCCTCCACTTT.

This sequence joins TRBV7-9 and TRBJ1-4; weak D call: TRBD1 (6 bases). Per germline, CDR1 SEHNR and CDR2 FQNEAQ (reference sequence). This CDR3 is 15 amino acids long. Trimming stripped 4 bases from V and 7 bases from J, with 16 bases between. CDR3 coding DNA: TGTGCCAGCAGCTCATCGGGGGCGCTCAGTGAAAAACTGTTTTTT. Translated, it gives CASSSSGALSEKLFF.

The CDR3 loop reads CSASEPGLYGYTF. CDR3 DNA sequence: TGCAGTGCTAGTGAGCCCGGCCTCTATGGCTACACCTTC. The chain is built from TRBV20-1 and TRBJ1-2; no definite D call. Germline lookup yields CDR1 DFQATT and CDR2 SNEGSKA (reference sequence). The V end lost 3 bases, the J end lost 4 bases, and 12 bases lay between the germline ends. The CDR3 totals 13 residues.

V gene TRBV5-1 combines with J gene TRBJ2-3; no firm D call. This CDR3 is 14 amino acids long. With 6 bases removed from V and 0 bases from J, the gap between germline ends came to 11 bases. The germline V gene has CDR1 SGHRS and CDR2 YFSETQ. The CDR3 nucleotides read TGCGCCAGCACCCCGGGCCCTAGCACAGATACGCAGTATTTT. It specifies CASTPGPSTDTQYF.

The chain recombines TRBV20-1 with TRBJ1-1; 9 bases match TRBD1. V lost 2 bases to trimming and J lost 11 bases; unmatched junction nucleotides: 9. The germline gives CDR1 DFQATT, CDR2 SNEGSKA (reference sequence). The CDR3 has 13 residues. CDR3 sequence (DNA): TGCAGTGCTAGAAAAAACAGGGGGCGCGAGGCTTTCTTT. It encodes CSARKNRGREAFF.

The rearrangement links TRBV20-1 to TRBJ2-3; either TRBD1 or TRBD2 may supply D (5 bases each). The CDR3 consists of 15 residues. Germline assignment: CDR1 DFQATT and CDR2 SNEGSKA (reference sequence). Trimming shortened V by 1 base and J by 0 bases, and 11 bases separated the two germline ends. CDR3 in DNA: TGCAGTGCTAGAGTTGGGGGAACTAGCACAGATACGCAGTATTTT. Residues: CSARVGGTSTDTQYF.

The chain couples TRBV7-9 to TRBJ1-1, with D unclear. CDR1 is SEHNR, CDR2 FQNEAQ, per germline (reference sequence). This CDR3 spans 14 amino acids. Trimming pared 2 bases from V and 3 bases from J, leaving 10 bases between. The CDR3 spells CASSLSQVDTEAFF. CDR3 DNA sequence: TGTGCCAGCAGCTTAAGCCAGGTCGACACTGAAGCTTTCTTT.

There are a few counts of this clonotype. The chain recombines TRBV6-5 with TRBJ2-3; D perhaps matches TRBD2 (6 bases). V lost 5 bases and J 9 bases, leaving 18 bases between the germline ends. Germline CDR1 is MNHEY and CDR2 is SVGAGI. The CDR3 contains 14 residues. CDR3 in amino acids: CASSNLARAGTQYF. For the CDR3, the DNA is TGTGCCAGCAGTAATCTCGCCCGGGCGGGGACGCAGTATTTT.

This clonotype has just a few counts. The rearrangement links TRBV3-1 to TRBJ2-2, with 12 bases that match TRBD2. Trimming at V came to 4 bases and at J to 8 bases, leaving 8 bases not matched to a gene. The CDR3 length is 16 residues. Germline CDR1 reads LGHDT; CDR2 reads YNNKEL (reference sequence). The CDR3 here is CASSRGLAGQGGELFF. CDR3 nucleotide sequence: TGTGCCAGCAGCCGCGGACTAGCGGGACAAGGGGGGGAGCTGTTTTTT.

This chain links TRBV4-1 with TRBJ1-3; 12 nucleotides line up with TRBD1. The CDR3 is 20 residues long. V shed 7 bases, J shed 4 bases, and the junction held 20 bases outside the gene matches. Germline CDR1 is MGHRA and CDR2 is YSYEKL. CDR3 sequence reads: CASTRNTAGTGGAGGNTIYF. The CDR3 DNA sequence: TGCGCCAGCACCCGAAATACCGCCGGGACAGGGGGCGCGGGAGGAAACACCATATATTTT.

This clonotype was counted between two and nine times. This rearrangement joins TRBV12-3 or TRBV12-4 to TRBJ1-1; D is uncertain. With 3 bases removed from V and 4 bases from J, the gap between germline ends came to 12 bases. This CDR3 has 14 amino acids. CDR3 residues: CASSFSTGITEAFF. The DNA of the CDR3 is TGTGCCAGCAGTTTCTCAACGGGGATCACTGAAGCTTTCTTT.

This clonotype was seen a few times. The CDR3 DNA sequence: TGTGCCAGCAGTTTATCGGTTCTCTACGAGCAGTACTTC. Translated, it gives CASSLSVLYEQYF. V is TRBV28 and J is TRBJ2-7; D unresolved. This CDR3 has 13 residues. Germline lookup yields CDR1 MDHEN and CDR2 SYDVKM. The V and J ends lost 1 base and 3 bases respectively, with 7 bases between them.

The V and J genes are TRBV5-1 and TRBJ1-4, with TRBD1 matching over 11 bases. The CDR3 extends over 14 amino acids. J lost 6 bases, V lost 6 bases, and 4 bases had no gene match. Germline V gene data show CDR1 as SGHRS and CDR2 as YFSETQ. CDR3: CASTRDRGDEKLFF. In DNA, the CDR3 is TGCGCCAGCACCAGGGACAGGGGGGATGAAAAACTGTTTTTT.

J is TRBJ1-2 and V is TRBV18; D is ambiguous. V was clipped by 1 base and J by 3 bases, with 15 bases between them. Germline CDR1 reads KGHSH; CDR2 reads LQKENI. The length of the CDR3 is 16 residues. DNA for the CDR3: TGTGCCAGCTCACCACGGGAAGGTCTGAGCCACTATGGCTACACCTTC. It is translated as CASSPREGLSHYGYTF.

V is TRBV28 and J is TRBJ2-1; D is possibly TRBD1 (6 bases). There are 13 residues in the CDR3. Trimming left V 6 bases short and J 4 bases short, with 10 bases between. CDR1 is MDHEN, CDR2 SYDVKM, per germline. The CDR3 nucleotides are TGTGCCAGCAGACCCGGACAGTACAATGAGCAGTTCTTC. Amino acids: CASRPGQYNEQFF.

This chain connects TRBV27 to TRBJ1-2, with D perhaps TRBD1 (6 bases). Per germline, CDR1 MNHEY and CDR2 SMNVEV (reference sequence). V was trimmed by 5 bases and J by 0 bases, leaving 13 bases between them. The CDR3 loop spans 15 amino acids. The CDR3 DNA follows: TGTGCCAGCAGTAGCGGGGGCCGAGCTAACTATGGCTACACCTTC. Its protein is CASSSGGRANYGYTF.

The chain links TRBV5-4 to TRBJ1-5; D gene ambiguous. The V and J ends lost 3 bases and 2 bases respectively, with 15 bases between them. This CDR3 has 16 residues. Germline CDR1 and CDR2: SGHNT and YYREEE (reference sequence). CDR3 sequence: CASSYGPFAGNQPQHF. In DNA, the CDR3 is TGTGCCAGCAGCTACGGACCGTTTGCGGGCAATCAGCCCCAGCATTTT.

This clonotype was observed a handful of times. This sequence joins TRBV19 and TRBJ2-7; D is ambiguous. This CDR3 contains 14 residues. V was clipped by 2 bases and J by 4 bases, with 12 bases between them. Per the germline V gene, CDR1 is LNHDA and CDR2 is SQIVND (reference sequence). CDR3 sequence reads: CASSISRSSYEQYF. Here the CDR3 DNA reads TGTGCCAGTAGTATATCGAGATCCTCGTACGAGCAGTACTTC.

This clonotype was seen more than once but under ten times. The gene calls are TRBV10-3 and TRBJ2-3, with 8 bases that match TRBD1. Germline V lookup: CDR1 ENHRY, CDR2 SYGVKD. Trimming removed 11 bases from V and 4 bases from J; junction bases left unmatched: 11. CDR3 size: 14 residues. CDR3 sequence (DNA): TGTGCCTCCGGCCAGGGGGCCCTTCCAGATACGCAGTATTTT. Encoded protein: CASGQGALPDTQYF.

This clonotype was seen a handful of times. The J gene is TRBJ2-7, the V gene TRBV30, with D unresolved. This CDR3 spans 13 amino acids. The germline V gene has CDR1 GTSNPN and CDR2 SVGIG (reference sequence). V shed 0 bases and J shed 3 bases, with 9 bases lying between them. The CDR3 region is CAWSVPIYYEQYF. The CDR3 nucleotides are TGTGCCTGGAGTGTACCCATCTACTACGAGCAGTACTTC.

The V call is TRBV13, the J call TRBJ2-7, with a weak D call TRBD2 (5 bases). Per germline, CDR1 PRHDT and CDR2 FYEKMQ (reference sequence). The CDR3 runs 14 residues. Trimming shortened V by 0 bases and J by 0 bases, and 6 bases separated the two germline ends. The CDR3 sequence is CASSLGRGSYEQYF. CDR3 DNA sequence: TGTGCCAGCAGCTTAGGCCGGGGCTCCTACGAGCAGTACTTC.

V and J are TRBV6-6 and TRBJ1-1; TRBD1 matches at 7 bases. V dropped 4 bases and J dropped 3; count of bases not matched to a gene: 2. The CDR3 contains 13 residues. Germline CDR1 MNHNY, CDR2 SVGAGI (reference sequence). This CDR3 is CASSFQGDTEAFF. CDR3 DNA sequence: TGTGCCAGCAGTTTTCAGGGGGACACTGAAGCTTTCTTT.

This clonotype was seen more than once but under ten times. The chain has TRBV30 and TRBJ2-1, with D perhaps TRBD2 (5 bases). The CDR3 covers 13 residues. CDR1 GTSNPN and CDR2 SVGIG come from the germline V gene (reference sequence). The V end was cut by 2 bases, the J end by 5 bases, with 10 bases between. The CDR3 region is CAWSPTGNNEQFF. For the CDR3, the DNA is TGTGCCTGGAGTCCAACGGGAAACAATGAGCAGTTCTTC.

This clonotype was observed a few times. This chain's CDR3 is CASSPRPLSYEQYF. The CDR3 DNA reads TGTGCCAGCTCACCCCGACCTCTAAGCTACGAGCAGTACTTC. The genes are TRBV18 and TRBJ2-7; D gene unclear. Between the trimmed V and J ends, which lost 3 bases and 3 bases, there was a span of 12 bases. The CDR3 sequence is 14 residues long. The germline V gene has CDR1 KGHSH and CDR2 LQKENI.